This T cell receptor beta chain was recorded in a study of blood T cell repertoires in COVID-19. Study-wide background: The analysed material was cDNA or gDNA that came from T cells, B-cell-depleted T cells, or PBMCs.

The CDR3 spans 14 residues. The V gene's germline CDR1 is SGHDT and CDR2 YYEEEE. V lost 3 bases, J lost 6 bases, and 5 bases stayed unmatched. Original processing notes: The assay estimated nucleated cells by amplifying reference gene primers. Profiling relied on immunoSEQ multiplex PCR, and the TCRdb table lists in-frame clones only, not all of them. Clone size and the V and J calls come from that table; the DNA yielded D and trimming. The data hold approximately 300,000 clones, with about nine tenths observed a single time. This TCR derives from a woman aged 45-65 years who had recovered from COVID-19. Sequenced sample: peripheral blood. The rearrangement uses TRBV5-6 and TRBJ1-2; 10 bases match TRBD1. The CDR3, as DNA: TGTGCCAGCAGCTCCGGGACAGGGGTCCATGGCTACACCTTC. As protein: CASSSGTGVHGYTF.